This TCR delta chain was captured by sequencing in a study of gamma-delta T cells after stem cell transplantation. The V gene end was trimmed by 7 bases and the J gene end by 0 bases; junction bases not matched to a gene: 12. Germline V gene sequence: CDR1 GEAIGNYY, CDR2 EKD. The CDR3 spans 16 residues. TCRdb reanalyzed the RT-PCR reads using CATT. In the table there are more than 1,500 delta-chain clones, almost 4.5% of which are singletons. This TCR derives from a human donor. It is not recorded whose cells these are; they may come from a transplant donor. The sequencing sample was made of gamma-delta T cells. The rearrangement uses TRDV2 and TRDJ1, with 8 bases matching TRDD3. The CDR3 DNA reads TGTGCCTGCTCCCTACTGGGGGCTACCAACACCGATAAACTCATCTTT. Its translation: CACSLLGATNTDKLIF.